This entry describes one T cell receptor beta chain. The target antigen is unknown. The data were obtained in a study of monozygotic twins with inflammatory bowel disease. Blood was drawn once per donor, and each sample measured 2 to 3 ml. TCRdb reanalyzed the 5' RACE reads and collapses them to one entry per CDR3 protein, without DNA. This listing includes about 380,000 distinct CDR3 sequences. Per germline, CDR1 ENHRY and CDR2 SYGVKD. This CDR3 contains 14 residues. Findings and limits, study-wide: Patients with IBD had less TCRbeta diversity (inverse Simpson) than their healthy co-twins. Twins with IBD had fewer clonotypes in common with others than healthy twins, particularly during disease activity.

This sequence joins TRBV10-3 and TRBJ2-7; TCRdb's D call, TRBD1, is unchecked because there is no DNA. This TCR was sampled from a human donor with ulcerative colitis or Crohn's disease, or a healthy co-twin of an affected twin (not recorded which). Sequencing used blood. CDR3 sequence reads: CATGRTGGRYEQYF.